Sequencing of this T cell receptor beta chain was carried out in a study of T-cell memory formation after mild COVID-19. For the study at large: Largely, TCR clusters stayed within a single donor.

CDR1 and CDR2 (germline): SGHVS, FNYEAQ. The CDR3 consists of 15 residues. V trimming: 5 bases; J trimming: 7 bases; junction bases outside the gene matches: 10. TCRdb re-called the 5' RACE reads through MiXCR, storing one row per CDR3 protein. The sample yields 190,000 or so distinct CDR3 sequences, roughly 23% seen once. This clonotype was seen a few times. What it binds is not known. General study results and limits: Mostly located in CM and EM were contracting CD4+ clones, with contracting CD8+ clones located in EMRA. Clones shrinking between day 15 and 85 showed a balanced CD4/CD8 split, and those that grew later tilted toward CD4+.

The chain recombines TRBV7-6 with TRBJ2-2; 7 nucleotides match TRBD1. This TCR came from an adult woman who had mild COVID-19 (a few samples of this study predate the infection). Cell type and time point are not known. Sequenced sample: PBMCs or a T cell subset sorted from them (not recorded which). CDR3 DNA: TGTGCCAGCAGCACTCAACAGGGGTGGAACGGGGAGCTGTTTTTT. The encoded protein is CASSTQQGWNGELFF. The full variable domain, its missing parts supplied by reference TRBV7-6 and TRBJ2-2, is GAGVSQSPRYKVTKRGQDVALRCDPISGHVSLYWYRQALGQGPEFLTYFNYEAQQDKSGLPNDRFSAERPEGSISTLTIQRTEQRDSAMYRCASSTQQGWNGELFFGEGSRLTVL.